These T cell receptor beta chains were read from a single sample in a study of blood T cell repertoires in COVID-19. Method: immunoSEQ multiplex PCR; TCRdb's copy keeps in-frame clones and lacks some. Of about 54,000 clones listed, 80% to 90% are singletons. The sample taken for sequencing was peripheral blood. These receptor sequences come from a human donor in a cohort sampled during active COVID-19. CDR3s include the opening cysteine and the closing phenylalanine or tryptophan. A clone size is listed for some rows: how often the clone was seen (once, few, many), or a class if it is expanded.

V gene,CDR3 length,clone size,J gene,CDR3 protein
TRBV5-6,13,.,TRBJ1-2,CASSLSRQYGYTF
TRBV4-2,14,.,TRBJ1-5,CASSQSTGDQPQHF
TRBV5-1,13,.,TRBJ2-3,CASSFKSTDTQYF
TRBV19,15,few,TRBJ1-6,CASSMDFGGWSPLHF
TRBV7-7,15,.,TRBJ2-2,CASSLIGDRAGELFF
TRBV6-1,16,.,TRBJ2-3,CASSEGLAVNTDTQYF
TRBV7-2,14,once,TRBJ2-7,CASRTVAGGNEQYF
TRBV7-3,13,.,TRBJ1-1,CASFGRMNTEAFF
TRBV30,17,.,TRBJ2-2,CARSTGTSGSLTGELFF
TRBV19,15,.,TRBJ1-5,CASSIGTGINQPQHF
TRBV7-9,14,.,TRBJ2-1,CAVLRGRNYNEQFF
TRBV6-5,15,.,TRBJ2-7,CASSSQGTSSYEQYF
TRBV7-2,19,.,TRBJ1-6,CASSPDDTGRSSYNSPLHF
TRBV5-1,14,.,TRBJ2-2,CASSSPDSTGELFF
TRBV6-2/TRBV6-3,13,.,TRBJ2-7,CASSYHLRGEQYF
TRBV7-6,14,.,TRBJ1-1,CASSQWTGETEAFF
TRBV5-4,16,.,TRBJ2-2,CASSPRSGSSAGELFF
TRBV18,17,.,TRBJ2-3,CASSPPFGQGAGNTQYF
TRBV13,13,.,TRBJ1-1,CASSLDGADEAFF
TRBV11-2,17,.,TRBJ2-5,CASSLGRLNVRKRAQYF
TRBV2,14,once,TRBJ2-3,CASTGTTVTDTQYF
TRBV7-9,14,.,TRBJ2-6,CASSVGRGIEVLTF
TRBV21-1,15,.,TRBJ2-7,CASSKGTGDGHEQYF
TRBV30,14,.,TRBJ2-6,CAWSRLEGANVLTF
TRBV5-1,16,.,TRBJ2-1,CASSLGTSESYNEQFF
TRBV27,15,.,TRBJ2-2,CASSMTGGLGGELFF
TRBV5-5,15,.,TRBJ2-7,CASSLASDSYYEQYF
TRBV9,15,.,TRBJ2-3,CARTSSSGGEDTQYF
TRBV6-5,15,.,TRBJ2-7,CASSYSGAGTYEQYF
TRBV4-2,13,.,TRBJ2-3,CASSQEVRDTQYF
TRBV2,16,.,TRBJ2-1,CASSEGAGEAYNEQFF
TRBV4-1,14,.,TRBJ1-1,CASSTDRWNTEAFF
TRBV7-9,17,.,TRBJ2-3,CASSLAGGAGELGTQYF
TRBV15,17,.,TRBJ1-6,CATSRVSSLLYNSPLHF
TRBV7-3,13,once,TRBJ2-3,CASSLTTGDTQYF
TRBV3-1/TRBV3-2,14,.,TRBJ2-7,CASSQGLVSYEQYF
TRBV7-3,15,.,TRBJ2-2,CASSLSGIQAGELFF
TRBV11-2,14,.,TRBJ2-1,CASSPSGGLYEQFF
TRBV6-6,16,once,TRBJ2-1,CASSYGGRQGNNEQFF
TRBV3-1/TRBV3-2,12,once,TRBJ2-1,CASSQELMGQFF
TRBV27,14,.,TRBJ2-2,CASSFGEGTGELFF